This T cell receptor (beta chain) stems from a study of prognosis after radiotherapy for stage I lung cancer (dated by TCRdb to the early 2020s). A note on the overall study: Between early 2018 and early 2019, roughly 20 patients with stage I NSCLC were enrolled in Nanjing, China. Roughly 5 patients had oligometastatic NSCLC after surgical resection of the primary tumor, and around 13 had newly diagnosed primary stage I lung tumors. All patients were considered medically inoperable, owing to comorbidities in around twelve and refusal of surgery in about seven. The cohort was made up of about twelve men and about 6 women, with a median age of around 74 years and an age range of roughly 50 to 84 years. Roughly 12 patients had adenocarcinoma and several had squamous cell carcinoma as the tumor histology. Using image-guided IMRT or VMAT, SBRT was delivered in 3 to 5 fractions at a biologically effective dose of at least 100 Gy. SBRT was not combined with any concurrent therapy in any patient. After SBRT, distant metastases developed in about 20% of the 19 patients at a median of approximately 7 months, while the remaining 15 patients had no significant progression. Peripheral blood TCR beta repertoires were profiled in stage I NSCLC patients before and after stereotactic body radiotherapy, and the study then linked these repertoires to distant failure. The study sequenced 38 blood samples from 20 or so patients, one before and one after SBRT per patient.

Two rounds of multiplex PCR were used to amplify the TCR beta CDR3 region from genomic DNA. The first PCR round used primers specific to each TRBV and TRBJ gene, and the primer sequences were filed in Chinese patent CN105087789A. Universal primers were used in the second round of PCR. The Roche High Pure PCR Template Preparation Kit was used to extract genomic DNA from frozen PBMCs. An Illumina HiSeq 3000 was used to sequence the libraries paired-end with 151 bp reads. Regarding the original processing steps: Raw reads lacking the multiplex PCR primer sequences were removed with CutAdapt. High-quality paired reads were merged into contigs with PEAR. TRB V, D and J gene segments were assigned to each contig with MiXCR by alignment to reference sequences. To remove sequencing errors, CDR3 sequences were clustered according to base quality and sequence similarity. Shannon entropy normalized by the natural log of productive TCR sequence number was used as the measure of diversity. Clonality was computed as one minus the ratio of Shannon entropy to the natural log of the number of unique clonotypes. The Youden index of ROC curves was used to select progression-free survival cut-offs for repertoire metrics, and analyses were performed in R 3.5.3. Through fastp at Q25 and MiXCR, TCRdb rebuilt clones from the public reads, retaining in-frame beta chains. Every entry covers one CDR3 protein and lists the most common genes and DNA from its rows. These V and J calls rely on TCRdb rather than the paper's analysis. In this sample the table shows about 32,000 distinct CDR3 sequences, over 40% of which occur a single time. Approximately 15% of the sample comes from the top ten.

A history of other malignancies or of prior chemotherapy or radiotherapy was absent in all patients, and node-negative disease was shown on CT and PET/CT in all patients. At each of two time points, roughly 5.7 milliliters of peripheral venous blood were collected into EDTA tubes. PBMCs were isolated by Ficoll-Paque Plus density-gradient centrifugation. Samples were stored at -80°C immediately after collection until analysis. Comments on this clonotype: The antigen it recognizes is unknown. A junction boundary mismatches the germline segment, possibly from a read error.

General conclusions and limits of the study: TRBV and TRBJ usage frequencies reportedly varied with metastasis status, involving two V genes at baseline and several V and two J genes after SBRT. Whether the expanded TCR clones were tumor-specific was not determined. The study was limited by the small cohort and short follow-up, and independent validation of the study findings is required. No adjustment for multiple comparisons was applied to any of the reported P values. After SBRT, the count of unique TCR clones dropped from a median of around 10,000 beforehand to roughly 7,000 afterward (Wilcoxon paired P=0.011). Post-SBRT Shannon entropy and its change from baseline were lower in patients who developed distant metastases; baseline Shannon entropy was not associated with metastases.

As encoded in the germline V gene (reference sequence), CDR1 is SEHNR while CDR2 is FQNEAQ. Including cysteine and phenylalanine, the CDR3 has 11 amino acids. This entry keeps only the CDR3 DNA: 33 bases, framed from base 1. This clonotype originated in a donor over 45 with non-small cell lung cancer. The rearranged chain carries TRBV7-9 and TRBJ1-1; a confident D gene designation cannot be given. Sequenced here: PBMCs, sampled before or after stereotactic body radiation therapy (not recorded which). The CDR3 reads CASGKNTVAFF. The nucleotides read TGTGCCAGCGGGAAGAACACTGTAGCTTTCTTT.